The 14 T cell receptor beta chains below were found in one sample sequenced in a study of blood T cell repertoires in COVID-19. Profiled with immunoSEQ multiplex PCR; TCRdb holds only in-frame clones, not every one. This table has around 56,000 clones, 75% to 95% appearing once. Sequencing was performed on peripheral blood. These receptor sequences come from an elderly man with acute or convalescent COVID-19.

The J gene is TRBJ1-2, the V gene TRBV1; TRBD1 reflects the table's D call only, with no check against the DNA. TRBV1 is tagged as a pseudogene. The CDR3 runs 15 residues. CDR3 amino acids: CTSSHGTGENYGYTF. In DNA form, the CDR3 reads TGCACCAGCAGCCATGGGACAGGGGAGAACTATGGCTACACCTTC.

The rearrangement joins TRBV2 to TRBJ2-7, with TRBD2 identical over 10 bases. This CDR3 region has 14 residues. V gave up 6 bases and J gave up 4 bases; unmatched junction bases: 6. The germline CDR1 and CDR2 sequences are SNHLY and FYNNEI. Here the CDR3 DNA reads TGTGCCAGCAGCCCTAGCGGGGGTTTGTACGAGCAGTACTTC. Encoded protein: CASSPSGGLYEQYF.

CDR3: CASSKRRRRLSLGELFF. DNA of the CDR3: TGTGCCAGCAGCAAACGGAGGCGGCGCCTAAGCCTCGGGGAGCTGTTTTTT. V usage is TRBV21-1 and J usage is TRBJ2-2; TRBD2 is the table's D call, not checked against the DNA. TRBV21-1 is tagged as a pseudogene. CDR3 size: 17 residues.

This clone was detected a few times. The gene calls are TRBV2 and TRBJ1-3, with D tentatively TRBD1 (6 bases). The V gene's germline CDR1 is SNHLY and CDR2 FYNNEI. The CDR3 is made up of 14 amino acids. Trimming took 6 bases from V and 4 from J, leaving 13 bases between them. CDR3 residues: CASRQQGFGNTIYF. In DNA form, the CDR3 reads TGTGCCAGCAGACAACAGGGTTTCGGAAACACCATATATTTT.

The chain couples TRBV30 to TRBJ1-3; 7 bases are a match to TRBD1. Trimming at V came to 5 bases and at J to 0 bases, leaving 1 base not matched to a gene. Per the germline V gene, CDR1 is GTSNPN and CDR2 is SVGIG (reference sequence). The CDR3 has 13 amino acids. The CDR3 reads CAWDRVSGNTIYF. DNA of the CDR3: TGTGCCTGGGACAGGGTCTCTGGAAACACCATATATTTT.

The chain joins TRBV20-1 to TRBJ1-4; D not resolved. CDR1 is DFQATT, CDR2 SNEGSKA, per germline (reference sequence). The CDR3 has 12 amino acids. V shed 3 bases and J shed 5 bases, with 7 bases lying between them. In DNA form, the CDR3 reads TGCAGTGCTAGTTCCCAGAATGAAAAACTGTTTTTT. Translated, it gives CSASSQNEKLFF.

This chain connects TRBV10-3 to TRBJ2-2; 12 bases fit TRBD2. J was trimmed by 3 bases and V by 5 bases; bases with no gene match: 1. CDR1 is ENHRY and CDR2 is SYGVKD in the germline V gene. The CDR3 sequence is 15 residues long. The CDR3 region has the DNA TGTGCCATCAGTCGACTAGCGGGAGACACCGGGGAGCTGTTTTTT. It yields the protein CAISRLAGDTGELFF.

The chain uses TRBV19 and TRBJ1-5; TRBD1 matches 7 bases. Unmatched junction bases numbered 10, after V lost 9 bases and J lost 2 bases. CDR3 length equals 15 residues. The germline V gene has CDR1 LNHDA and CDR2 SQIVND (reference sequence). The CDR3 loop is CASLQGSSGNQPQHF. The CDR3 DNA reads TGTGCCAGCTTACAGGGGTCGTCGGGCAATCAGCCCCAGCATTTT.

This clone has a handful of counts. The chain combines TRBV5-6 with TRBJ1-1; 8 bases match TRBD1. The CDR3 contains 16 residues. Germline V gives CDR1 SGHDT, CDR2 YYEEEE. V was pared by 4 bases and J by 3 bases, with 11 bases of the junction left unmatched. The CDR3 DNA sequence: TGTGCCAGCAGCCTTGGCGGCAGGGGGCGCGACACTGAAGCTTTCTTT. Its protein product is CASSLGGRGRDTEAFF.

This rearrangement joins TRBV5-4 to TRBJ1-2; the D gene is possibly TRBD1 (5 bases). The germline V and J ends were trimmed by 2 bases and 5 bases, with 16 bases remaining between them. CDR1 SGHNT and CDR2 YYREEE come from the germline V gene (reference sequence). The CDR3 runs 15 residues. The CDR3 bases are TGTGCCAGCAGCTTCAGGGACTCTGGGGGTTATGGCTACACCTTC. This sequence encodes CASSFRDSGGYGYTF. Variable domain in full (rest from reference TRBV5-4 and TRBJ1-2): ETGVTQSPTHLIKTRGQQVTLRCSSQSGHNTVSWYQQALGQGPQFIFQYYREEENGRGNFPPRFSGLQFPNYSSELNVNALELDDSALYLCASSFRDSGGYGYTFGSGTRLTVV.

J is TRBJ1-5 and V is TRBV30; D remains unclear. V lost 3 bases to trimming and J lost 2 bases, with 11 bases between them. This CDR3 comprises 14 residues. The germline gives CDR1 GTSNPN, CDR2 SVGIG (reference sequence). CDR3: CAWSGEGGNQPQHF. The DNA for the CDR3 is TGTGCCTGGAGCGGGGAGGGCGGCAATCAGCCCCAGCATTTT.

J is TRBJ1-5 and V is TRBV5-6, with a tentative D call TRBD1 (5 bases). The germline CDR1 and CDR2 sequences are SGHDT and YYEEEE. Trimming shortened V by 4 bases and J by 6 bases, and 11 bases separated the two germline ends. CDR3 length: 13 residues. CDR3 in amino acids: CASSKGRGQPQHF. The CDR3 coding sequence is TGTGCCAGCAGCAAGGGGAGGGGTCAGCCCCAGCATTTT. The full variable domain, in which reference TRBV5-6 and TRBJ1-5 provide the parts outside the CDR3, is DAGVTQSPTHLIKTRGQQVTLRCSPKSGHDTVSWYQQALGQGPQFIFQYYEEEERQRGNFPDRFSGHQFPNYSSELNVNALLLGDSALYLCASSKGRGQPQHFGDGTRLSIL.

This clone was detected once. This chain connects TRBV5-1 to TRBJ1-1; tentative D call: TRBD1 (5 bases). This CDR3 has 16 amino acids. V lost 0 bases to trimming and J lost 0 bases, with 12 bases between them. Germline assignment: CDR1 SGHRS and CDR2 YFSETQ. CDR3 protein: CASSLAGGGMNTEAFF. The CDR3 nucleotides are TGCGCCAGCAGCTTGGCGGGGGGAGGGATGAACACTGAAGCTTTCTTT. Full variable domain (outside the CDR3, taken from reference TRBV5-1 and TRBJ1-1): KAGVTQTPRYLIKTRGQQVTLSCSPISGHRSVSWYQQTPGQGLQFLFEYFSETQRNKGNFPGRFSGRQFSNSRSEMNVSTLELGDSALYLCASSLAGGGMNTEAFFGQGTRLTVV.

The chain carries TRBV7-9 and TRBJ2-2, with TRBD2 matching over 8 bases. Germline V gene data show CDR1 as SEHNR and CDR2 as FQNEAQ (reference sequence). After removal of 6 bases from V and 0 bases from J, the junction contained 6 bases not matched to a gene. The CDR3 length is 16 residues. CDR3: CASRQPGLANTGELFF. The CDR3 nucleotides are TGTGCCAGCAGGCAACCGGGACTAGCGAACACCGGGGAGCTGTTTTTT.